The 21 T cell receptor beta chains reported below all come from one sample, sequenced in a study of blood T cell repertoires in COVID-19. The repertoire was sequenced with immunoSEQ multiplex PCR; TCRdb's copy has only in-frame clones and lacks some. This table holds fewer than 85,000 clones, 65% to 85% found once. Sample: peripheral blood. The receptors derive from a human donor in a cohort sampled during active COVID-19.

The genes are TRBV18 and TRBJ2-4, with a weak D call TRBD1 (6 bases). The V and J ends lost 5 bases and 9 bases respectively, with 11 bases between them. Germline CDR1 reads KGHSH; CDR2 reads LQKENI. CDR3 length: 12 residues. The CDR3, as DNA: TGTGCCAGCTCATGGGGGCAAAGCATTCAGTACTTC. Amino acids: CASSWGQSIQYF.

The chain employs TRBV6-5 and TRBJ1-5; 8 nucleotides align to TRBD1. After removal of 6 bases from V and 4 bases from J, the junction contained 8 bases not matched to a gene. The CDR3 totals 15 residues. Germline V lookup: CDR1 MNHEY, CDR2 SVGAGI. The CDR3: CASRPLTGGNQPQHF. CDR3 coding DNA: TGTGCCAGCAGACCACTCACAGGGGGTAATCAGCCCCAGCATTTT.

This rearrangement joins TRBV18 to TRBJ1-1; TRBD1 agrees at 8 bases. The germline V gene encodes CDR1 KGHSH and CDR2 LQKENI. The CDR3 loop spans 14 amino acids. V lost 6 bases to trimming and J lost 5 bases; unmatched junction nucleotides: 8. This CDR3 is CASSPGQGRTEAFF. The CDR3 DNA follows: TGTGCCAGCTCGCCCGGACAGGGTCGGACTGAAGCTTTCTTT. Complete variable domain (other parts from reference TRBV18 and TRBJ1-1): NAGVMQNPRHLVRRRGQEARLRCSPMKGHSHVYWYRQLPEEGLKFMVYLQKENIIDESGMPKERFSAEFPKEGPSILRIQQVVRGDSAAYFCASSPGQGRTEAFFGQGTRLTVV.

The chain recombines TRBV19 with TRBJ1-5; 10 positions agree with TRBD1. Germline V gene sequence: CDR1 LNHDA, CDR2 SQIVND (reference sequence). With V trimmed by 0 bases and J by 5 bases, 4 bases remained unmatched. The CDR3 sequence is 16 residues long. The DNA of the CDR3 is TGTGCCAGTAGTATAGAGGGGACAGGGGCCTATCAGCCCCAGCATTTT. It is translated as CASSIEGTGAYQPQHF.

The CDR3 nucleotides are TGTGCCAGCAGTCCGGGGGGGGGAGCCGCCTACGAGCAGTACTTC. This translates into CASSPGGGAAYEQYF. This chain uses TRBV28 with TRBJ2-7; TRBD2 agrees at 8 bases. Germline lookup yields CDR1 MDHEN and CDR2 SYDVKM. This CDR3 contains 15 residues. Losses at the gene ends were 5 bases for V and 2 bases for J; bases not matched to a gene: 8.

The J gene is TRBJ2-7, the V gene TRBV18, with TRBD2 as a possible D gene (7 bases). V lost 4 bases to trimming and J lost 6 bases, with 13 bases between them. The CDR3 has 13 residues. CDR1 KGHSH and CDR2 LQKENI come from the germline V gene. The CDR3 loop reads CASSLAGALEQYF. For the CDR3, the DNA is TGTGCCAGCTCACTGGCGGGGGCGCTCGAGCAGTACTTC.

This sequence joins TRBV6-6 and TRBJ2-7; possibly TRBD2 for D (6 bases). Trimming removed 2 bases from V and 6 bases from J, with 14 bases in between. The CDR3 runs 14 residues. Germline V gene data show CDR1 as MNHNY and CDR2 as SVGAGI (reference sequence). The DNA for the CDR3 is TGTGCCAGCAGTTACCGCGCGGGGCGGCCCGAGCAGTACTTC. It encodes CASSYRAGRPEQYF.

The chain links TRBV7-3 to TRBJ2-2; 9 nucleotides line up with TRBD1. Germline V lookup: CDR1 SGHTA, CDR2 FQGTGA. This CDR3 contains 15 residues. The junction had 5 bases not matched to a gene; V was cut back by 5 bases and J by 4 bases. The CDR3: CASSEQGARTGELFF. The CDR3 coding sequence is TGTGCCAGCAGCGAACAGGGGGCGCGCACCGGGGAGCTGTTTTTT.

This clone was detected once. The chain has TRBV6-1 and TRBJ1-5; 9 bases map to TRBD1. In germline, CDR1 is MNHNS, CDR2 SASEGT. V dropped 3 bases and J dropped 7; count of bases not matched to a gene: 4. The CDR3 runs to 14 residues. The CDR3 DNA follows: TGTGCCAGCAGTGAGACAGGGGGGGTGCAGCCCCAGCATTTT. It encodes CASSETGGVQPQHF.

This clone turned up a few times. As DNA, the CDR3 is TGTGCCAGCAGCGCCAGTGGGAACACCGGGGAGCTGTTTTTT. This encodes CASSASGNTGELFF. The chain has TRBV7-3 and TRBJ2-2, with D hard to call. Per germline, CDR1 SGHTA and CDR2 FQGTGA. V was shortened by 5 bases and J by 1 base, with 8 bases between the two germline ends. The CDR3 covers 14 residues.

This chain uses TRBV7-6 with TRBJ1-4; TRBD1 aligns across 8 bases. V lost 4 bases to trimming and J lost 8 bases; unmatched junction nucleotides: 9. Germline values: CDR1 SGHVS, CDR2 FNYEAQ. The CDR3 runs 15 residues. The CDR3 nucleotides are TGTGCCAGCAGCTATCGACAGGGGTCGAAGGAAAAACTGTTTTTT. Its protein is CASSYRQGSKEKLFF.

The chain has TRBV11-3 and TRBJ2-5, with D hard to call. The length of the CDR3 is 15 residues. Looked up from germline, CDR1 is SGHNT and CDR2 is YENEEA. Trimming removed 1 base from V and 5 bases from J, with 14 bases in between. In DNA, the CDR3 is TGTGCCAGCAGCTTAGGCCGGGTCTCCGGGGAGACCCAGTACTTC. Encoded protein: CASSLGRVSGETQYF.

V is TRBV12-3 or TRBV12-4 and J is TRBJ2-6, with D possibly being TRBD1 (5 bases). The CDR3 runs to 13 residues. Between the trimmed V and J ends, which lost 6 bases and 4 bases, there was a span of 7 bases. The CDR3 region is CASRGAGANVLTF. CDR3 nucleotides: TGTGCCAGCAGAGGGGCCGGGGCCAACGTCCTGACTTTC.

The chain employs TRBV18 and TRBJ2-5; TRBD1 aligns across 11 bases. V gave up 3 bases and J gave up 5 bases; unmatched junction bases: 17. Germline V gives CDR1 KGHSH, CDR2 LQKENI. CDR3 size: 19 residues. The CDR3 reads CASSPRTGGGEVLGETQYF. The CDR3 nucleotides are TGTGCCAGCTCACCCCGGACAGGGGGCGGAGAGGTGTTGGGGGAGACCCAGTACTTC.

The rearrangement uses TRBV3-1 (or the pseudogene TRBV3-2) and TRBJ1-5; maybe TRBD1 (5 bases). The CDR3 sequence is 16 residues long. V lost 4 bases and J lost 7, with 20 bases in between. The germline CDR1 and CDR2 sequences are LGHDT and YNNKEL (reference sequence). The CDR3 here is CASSRSPAPGLQPQHF. The CDR3, as DNA: TGTGCCAGCAGCCGTTCTCCGGCCCCAGGGTTACAGCCCCAGCATTTT.

J is TRBJ2-3 and V is TRBV5-1; tentative D call: TRBD2 (6 bases). Trimming took off 5 bases at V and 4 bases at J, with 8 bases between the two ends. The CDR3 contains 12 residues. Germline-derived CDR1 and CDR2 are SGHRS and YFSETQ. CDR3 region: CASRRGSDTQYF. CDR3 nucleotides: TGCGCCAGCAGGCGGGGATCAGATACGCAGTATTTT.

The gene calls are TRBV10-3 and TRBJ2-3; D possibly corresponds to TRBD1 (6 bases). The germline CDR1 and CDR2 sequences are ENHRY and SYGVKD. The CDR3 is 16 amino acids. Deletions cut 3 bases from V and 0 bases from J, with 13 bases between. Here the CDR3 DNA reads TGTGCCATCAGTGATCCGCAGGGGCTCAGCACAGATACGCAGTATTTT. It yields the protein CAISDPQGLSTDTQYF.

J is TRBJ1-2 and V is TRBV29-1; 7 bases fit TRBD1. V was pared by 6 bases and J by 8 bases, with 9 bases of the junction left unmatched. Looked up from germline, CDR1 is SQVTM and CDR2 is ANQGSEA. The CDR3 contains 12 residues. The CDR3, as DNA: TGCAGCGTCCGACCGACAGGGTGGGGCTACACCTTC. Translating gives CSVRPTGWGYTF. Using reference TRBV29-1 and TRBJ1-2 for the parts outside the CDR3, the full variable domain is SAVISQKPSRDICQRGTSLTIQCQVDSQVTMMFWYRQQPGQSLTLIATANQGSEATYESGFVIDKFPISRPNLTFSTLTVSNMSPEDSSIYLCSVRPTGWGYTFGSGTRLTVV.

Notes on this clone: A junction boundary mismatches the germline segment, possibly from a read error. This chain links TRBV11-2 with TRBJ2-5, with D hard to call. The CDR3 extends over 13 amino acids. The germline gives CDR1 SGHAT, CDR2 FQNNGV. The CDR3 nucleotides are TGTGCCAGCACCTTAGGAGTAGTGGAGACCCAGTACTTC. Its translation: CASTLGVVETQYF.

The chain recombines TRBV6-5 with TRBJ1-1; the D gene is possibly TRBD1 (6 bases). Germline V gene data show CDR1 as MNHEY and CDR2 as SVGAGI. The V end was cut by 6 bases, the J end by 1 base, with 6 bases between. The CDR3 contains 12 residues. The CDR3 region is CASRQGNTEAFF. The CDR3 DNA sequence: TGTGCCAGCAGACAGGGGAACACTGAAGCTTTCTTT.

This clone has just one count. V is TRBV9 and J is TRBJ2-5; 7 nucleotides line up with TRBD2. V shed 0 bases, J shed 4 bases, and the junction held 9 bases outside the gene matches. The CDR3 has 16 residues. CDR1 SGDLS and CDR2 YYNGEE come from the germline V gene. CDR3 in amino acids: CASSVGPPSGAETQYF. For the CDR3, the DNA is TGTGCCAGCAGCGTAGGCCCCCCCAGCGGGGCAGAGACCCAGTACTTC.